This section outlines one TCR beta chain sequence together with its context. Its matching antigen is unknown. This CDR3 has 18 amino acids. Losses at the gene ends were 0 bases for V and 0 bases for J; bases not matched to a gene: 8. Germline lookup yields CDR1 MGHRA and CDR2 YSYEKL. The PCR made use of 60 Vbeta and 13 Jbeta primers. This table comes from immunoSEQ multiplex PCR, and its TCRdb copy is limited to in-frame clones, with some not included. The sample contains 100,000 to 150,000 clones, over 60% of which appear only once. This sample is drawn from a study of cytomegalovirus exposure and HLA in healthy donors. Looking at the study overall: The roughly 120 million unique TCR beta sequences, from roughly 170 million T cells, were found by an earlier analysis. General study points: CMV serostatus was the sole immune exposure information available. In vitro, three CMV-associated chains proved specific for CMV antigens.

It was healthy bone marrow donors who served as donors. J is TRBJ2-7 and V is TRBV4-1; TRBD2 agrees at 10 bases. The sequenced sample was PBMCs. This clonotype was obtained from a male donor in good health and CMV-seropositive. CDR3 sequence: CASSQDEGAGGTSYEQYF. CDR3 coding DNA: TGCGCCAGCAGCCAAGATGAAGGAGCGGGAGGGACCTCCTACGAGCAGTACTTC.